This TCR beta chain was identified in a study of control samples from healthy donors and cancer patients. The trim removed 6 bases at V and 6 bases at J, leaving 12 bases unmatched. Per germline, CDR1 SQVTM and CDR2 ANQGSEA. CDR3 length: 16 amino acids. TCRdb's table, derived via immunoSEQ multiplex PCR, lists solely in-frame clones and lacks some. The sample yields 150,000 or so clones, 93% seen once. The source material was blood. This receptor was taken from a man aged 18 to 30 in good health. The chain recombines TRBV29-1 with TRBJ2-7; 15 bases map to TRBD2. The DNA of the CDR3 is TGCAGCGTCCAAAAAGTGGCGGGACTAGCGGGAGGCGAGCAGTACTTC. Translating gives CSVQKVAGLAGGEQYF.